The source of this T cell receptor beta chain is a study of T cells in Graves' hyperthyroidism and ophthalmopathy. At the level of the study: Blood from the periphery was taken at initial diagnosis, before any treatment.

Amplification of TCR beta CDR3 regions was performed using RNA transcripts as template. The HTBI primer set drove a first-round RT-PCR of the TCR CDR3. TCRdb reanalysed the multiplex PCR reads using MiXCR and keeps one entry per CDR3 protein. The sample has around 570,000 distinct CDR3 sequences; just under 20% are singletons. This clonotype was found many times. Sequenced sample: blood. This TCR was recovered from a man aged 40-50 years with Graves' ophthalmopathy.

This CDR3 is CASSLNQGMNTEAFF. For the CDR3, the DNA is TGTGCCAGCAGTTTAAATCAAGGGATGAACACTGAAGCTTTCTTT. The chain carries TRBV28 and TRBJ1-1; no reliable D call. The CDR3 totals 15 residues. Trimming removed 2 bases at V and 0 bases at J, with 10 bases between. Germline V gene lookup returns CDR1 MDHEN and CDR2 SYDVKM.